The 25 T cell receptor beta chains below were found in one sample sequenced in a study of cytomegalovirus exposure and HLA in healthy donors (dated by TCRdb to 2017 to 2019). The library was made by the immunoSEQ multiplex PCR assay. For the multiplex PCR, a mixture combining 60 forward primers for TCR Vbeta segments and 13 reverse primers for TCR Jbeta segments was used. The clones in this table, taken by TCRdb from immuneACCESS, are in-frame only. Not every clone is retained; where verified, under half of the shortfall comes from an unresolved V gene, and the cause of the rest is unknown. Counted in this sample were about 140,000 clones; roughly 80% of them appeared once. Jointly, the top ten make up 1.6% of the sample. The sample taken for sequencing was PBMCs. The receptors here all came from a female donor in good health and CMV-seronegative.

The CDR3 coding sequence is TGTGCCTGGAGCAGGTTGGCAATTAATCCAACTAATGAAAAACTGTTTTTT. It is translated as CAWSRLAINPTNEKLFF. This chain uses TRBV30 with TRBJ1-4; D is unclear. Per the germline V gene, CDR1 is GTSNPN and CDR2 is SVGIG (reference sequence). The length of the CDR3 is 17 residues. V lost 3 bases and J lost 0, with 17 bases in between.

CDR3 region: CASVLAGGPGEQYF. The CDR3 DNA is TGTGCCAGCGTCCTAGCGGGAGGGCCCGGCGAGCAGTACTTC. The chain uses TRBV6-1 and TRBJ2-7; 12 bases map to TRBD2. CDR3 length equals 14 residues. Germline CDR1 MNHNS, CDR2 SASEGT. V lost 8 bases to trimming and J lost 6 bases; unmatched junction nucleotides: 8.

The chain has TRBV7-2 and TRBJ2-5; TRBD2 matches at 9 bases. The CDR3 is 17 amino acids. J was trimmed by 4 bases and V by 0 bases; bases with no gene match: 9. The V gene's germline CDR1 is SGHTA and CDR2 FQGNSA. CDR3 sequence: CASSLAVSASGAETQYF. The CDR3 region has the DNA TGTGCCAGCAGCTTAGCGGTCAGTGCTAGCGGGGCAGAGACCCAGTACTTC.

This clone occurred once. This chain connects TRBV19 to TRBJ2-2; TRBD1 matches at 8 bases. The CDR3 length is 16 residues. CDR1 and CDR2 from the germline V gene are LNHDA and SQIVND (reference sequence). With 1 base clipped from V and 4 bases from J, the junction kept 5 bases outside the gene matches. The CDR3 nucleotides read TGTGCCAGTAGTATAGCCTCGGACAGGGCCACCGGGGAGCTGTTTTTT. It yields the protein CASSIASDRATGELFF.

The CDR3 nucleotides are TGCAGCGTTGTGGGGCGGGGGAACAATGAGCAGTTCTTC. Translating gives CSVVGRGNNEQFF. The rearrangement uses TRBV29-1 and TRBJ2-1, with 7 bases that match TRBD2. Germline CDR1 and CDR2: SQVTM and ANQGSEA. CDR3 length: 13 amino acids. Losses at the gene ends were 4 bases for V and 5 bases for J; bases not matched to a gene: 5.

The rearrangement joins TRBV7-9 to TRBJ2-4, with D tentatively TRBD1 (5 bases). With 3 bases removed from V and 5 bases from J, the gap between germline ends came to 14 bases. This CDR3 has 15 residues. CDR1 is SEHNR, CDR2 FQNEAQ, per germline (reference sequence). This chain's CDR3 is CASSFRQGKENIQYF. The CDR3, as DNA: TGTGCCAGCAGCTTTCGTCAGGGCAAGGAAAACATTCAGTACTTC. The entire variable domain, with the rest obtained from reference TRBV7-9 and TRBJ2-4, is as follows: DTGVSQNPRHKITKRGQNVTFRCDPISEHNRLYWYRQTLGQGPEFLTYFQNEAQLEKSRLLSDRFSAERPKGSFSTLEIQRTEQGDSAMYLCASSFRQGKENIQYFGAGTRLSVL.

V is TRBV19 and J is TRBJ1-5, with 8 bases that match TRBD1. From germline, CDR1 is LNHDA and CDR2 SQIVND (reference sequence). The CDR3 length is 15 residues. V gave up 3 bases and J gave up 4 bases; unmatched junction bases: 5. DNA of the CDR3: TGTGCCAGTAGTATCACAGACAGGGGTAATCAGCCCCAGCATTTT. Translating gives CASSITDRGNQPQHF.

The chain employs TRBV2 and TRBJ2-7, with 10 bases lining up with TRBD1. The germline V gene has CDR1 SNHLY and CDR2 FYNNEI. This CDR3 comprises 16 residues. Germline trimming cut 3 bases from V and 7 bases from J; bases unmatched to any gene: 12. The CDR3 reads CASSDRGQGRRVEQYF. In DNA, the CDR3 is TGTGCCAGCAGTGATAGGGGACAGGGGAGGAGGGTGGAGCAGTACTTC. Variable domain in full (rest from reference TRBV2 and TRBJ2-7): EPEVTQTPSHQVTQMGQEVILRCVPISNHLYFYWYRQILGQKVEFLVSFYNNEISEKSEIFDDQFSVERPDGSNFTLKIRSTKLEDSAMYFCASSDRGQGRRVEQYFGPGTRLTVT.

The rearrangement joins TRBV7-2 to TRBJ1-4, with TRBD1 matching over 10 bases. The germline V gene encodes CDR1 SGHTA and CDR2 FQGNSA. This CDR3 contains 16 residues. J lost 8 bases, V lost 5 bases, and 11 bases had no gene match. CDR3 region: CASSSGTGALREKLFF. The CDR3 DNA is TGTGCCAGCAGCAGCGGGACAGGGGCTTTGCGGGAAAAACTGTTTTTT.

V gene TRBV2 combines with J gene TRBJ1-2; no clear D gene. Germline assignment: CDR1 SNHLY and CDR2 FYNNEI. V shed 6 bases and J shed 4 bases, with 9 bases lying between them. The CDR3 extends over 12 amino acids. As DNA, the CDR3 is TGTGCCAGCAGGTCCGAGCCCTATGGCTACACCTTC. Its protein is CASRSEPYGYTF.

This chain connects TRBV2 to TRBJ1-2; the match to TRBD1 covers 7 bases. This CDR3 contains 17 residues. Germline values: CDR1 SNHLY, CDR2 FYNNEI. V lost 3 bases to trimming and J lost 7 bases; unmatched junction nucleotides: 17. The CDR3 protein is CASSEDQARQGRGGYTF. The CDR3 DNA is TGTGCCAGCAGTGAGGATCAAGCGAGACAGGGTAGGGGTGGCTACACCTTC.

The V call is TRBV30, the J call TRBJ2-5, with D tentatively TRBD2 (6 bases). The V and J ends lost 4 bases and 5 bases respectively, with 17 bases between them. The length of the CDR3 is 14 residues. Germline V gene lookup returns CDR1 GTSNPN and CDR2 SVGIG (reference sequence). CDR3 bases: TGTGCCTGGACCCAAAATGGGGGAGGCGAGACCCAGTACTTC. It is translated as CAWTQNGGGETQYF.

This clone occurred a few times. J is TRBJ2-2 and V is TRBV5-1; tentatively, D is TRBD2 (6 bases). Germline V gene lookup returns CDR1 SGHRS and CDR2 YFSETQ. The CDR3 is 14 amino acids. Trimming pared 9 bases from V and 7 bases from J, leaving 19 bases between. CDR3 region: CATRETSGVGELFF. The CDR3 DNA reads as TGCGCCACCCGTGAGACTAGTGGTGTCGGGGAGCTGTTTTTT.

The chain employs TRBV19 and TRBJ1-5; a weak D match, TRBD1 (6 bases). Germline CDR1 LNHDA, CDR2 SQIVND (reference sequence). The CDR3 contains 15 residues. V lost 0 bases and J lost 5, with 11 bases in between. In DNA, the CDR3 is TGTGCCAGTAGTATAGAGGGGGCGCATGATCAGCCCCAGCATTTT. Protein sequence: CASSIEGAHDQPQHF.

The chain joins TRBV18 to TRBJ2-7, with TRBD1 identical over 8 bases. This CDR3 contains 15 residues. Germline trimming cut 6 bases from V and 0 bases from J; bases unmatched to any gene: 7. Germline-derived CDR1 and CDR2 are KGHSH and LQKENI. The CDR3 DNA follows: TGTGCCAGCTCTCTGCGACAGGGGAGCTCCTACGAGCAGTACTTC. Translation gives CASSLRQGSSYEQYF.

This chain uses TRBV28 with TRBJ1-2; the D is unclear. CDR3 size: 13 residues. Germline assignment: CDR1 MDHEN and CDR2 SYDVKM. V lost 7 bases to trimming and J lost 1 base, with 10 bases between them. CDR3 bases: TGTGCCAGCATTACCGGAGGTAACTATGGCTACACCTTC. Its translation is CASITGGNYGYTF.

CDR3 region: CAISLGQGSHTEAFF. The CDR3 nucleotides are TGTGCCATCAGCCTAGGACAGGGAAGTCACACTGAAGCTTTCTTT. The chain recombines TRBV10-3 with TRBJ1-1; 8 bases line up with TRBD1. CDR1 and CDR2 (germline): ENHRY, SYGVKD. V lost 6 bases to trimming and J lost 3 bases; unmatched junction nucleotides: 9. There are 15 residues in the CDR3.

V gene TRBV4-1 combines with J gene TRBJ2-2; D remains ambiguous. From germline, CDR1 is MGHRA and CDR2 YSYEKL. V was trimmed by 2 bases and J by 3 bases, leaving 16 bases between them. The CDR3 sequence is 17 residues long. CDR3 residues: CASSQWVLEEYTGELFF. CDR3 sequence (DNA): TGCGCCAGCAGCCAATGGGTCCTCGAGGAATACACCGGGGAGCTGTTTTTT.

The V and J genes are TRBV7-9 and TRBJ2-7, with 9 bases lining up with TRBD1. CDR1 is SEHNR, CDR2 FQNEAQ, per germline (reference sequence). The CDR3 has 17 residues. The V segment lost 2 bases and the J segment 5 bases; nucleotides outside the gene matches: 13. The CDR3 nucleotides read TGTGCCAGCAGCTTAAGTGCGACCCGGGACAGGGAACACGAGCAGTACTTC. Encoded protein: CASSLSATRDREHEQYF.

This clone appeared once. This chain links TRBV19 with TRBJ2-5, with 9 positions matching TRBD1. The CDR3 spans 14 residues. Germline V gives CDR1 LNHDA, CDR2 SQIVND (reference sequence). The trim removed 7 bases at V and 6 bases at J, leaving 9 bases unmatched. Here the CDR3 DNA reads TGTGCCAGTAACCCACAGGGGGCCCAGCAGACCCAGTACTTC. It specifies CASNPQGAQQTQYF.

The chain employs TRBV7-3 and TRBJ2-3; 8 nucleotides match TRBD1. Germline lookup yields CDR1 SGHTA and CDR2 FQGTGA. This CDR3 region has 15 residues. Germline trimming cut 9 bases from V and 4 bases from J; bases unmatched to any gene: 12. CDR3 sequence: CASSRDRQSSDTQYF. The DNA for the CDR3 is TGTGCCAGTTCGAGGGACAGGCAGAGTTCAGATACGCAGTATTTT.

The chain couples TRBV5-1 to TRBJ2-2; 7 nucleotides match TRBD1. The trim removed 2 bases at V and 6 bases at J, leaving 13 bases unmatched. The CDR3 length is 17 residues. Germline-derived CDR1 and CDR2 are SGHRS and YFSETQ. CDR3 in amino acids: CASSLGFGTGAPGELFF. DNA of the CDR3: TGCGCCAGCAGCTTAGGTTTTGGAACAGGGGCCCCCGGGGAGCTGTTTTTT.

The J gene is TRBJ1-3, the V gene TRBV5-6; maybe TRBD1 (6 bases). Trimming pared 1 base from V and 4 bases from J, leaving 15 bases between. Germline lookup yields CDR1 SGHDT and CDR2 YYEEEE. The CDR3 totals 16 residues. The CDR3 coding sequence is TGTGCCAGCAGCTTGTTCGCAGGGGCGAGCGGAAACACCATATATTTT. The encoded protein is CASSLFAGASGNTIYF.

The chain employs TRBV11-2 and TRBJ1-2; 8 nucleotides line up with TRBD1. This CDR3 comprises 16 residues. V lost 2 bases, J lost 6 bases, and 11 bases stayed unmatched. CDR1 and CDR2 (germline): SGHAT, FQNNGV. The CDR3 loop reads CASSLKGGRGLDGYTF. Here the CDR3 DNA reads TGTGCCAGCAGCTTAAAAGGAGGCAGGGGGCTCGATGGCTACACCTTC.

This clone was observed a single time. V and J are TRBV19 and TRBJ1-4, with D possibly TRBD1 on 5 matching bases. Germline assignment: CDR1 LNHDA and CDR2 SQIVND (reference sequence). Trimming cost V 3 bases and J 8 bases, with 16 bases left between them. CDR3 length: 15 residues. The CDR3 here is CASSIGGSRREKLFF. The CDR3 region has the DNA TGTGCCAGTAGTATTGGGGGGTCGAGGCGGGAAAAACTGTTTTTT.